This T cell receptor beta chain comes out of a study of Graves' ophthalmopathy and Graves' hyperthyroidism (dated by TCRdb to about 2018). Regarding the research as a whole: Peripheral blood samples were taken at the time of initial diagnosis, before any treatment was given. TCR beta repertoire signatures were used to distinguish Graves' ophthalmopathy from Graves' hyperthyroidism and to predict progression to ophthalmopathy. In total, some 140 blood samples were TCR-sequenced: 40 to 45 ophthalmopathy, roughly 80 hyperthyroidism and roughly 17 hyperthyroidism-to-ophthalmopathy patients. A discovery set of 90 to 100 patients (around 45 ophthalmopathy, 55 to 60 stable hyperthyroidism) was enrolled to explore V-J signatures distinguishing ophthalmopathy from hyperthyroidism. An independent validation cohort was composed of some 19 hyperthyroidism patients and some 16 patients who later progressed from hyperthyroidism to ophthalmopathy. In several hyperthyroidism patients, the T-cell repertoires found in thyroid tissue were compared with those found in blood. Following sampling, methimazole starting at 30 mg daily was administered to hyperthyroidism patients, and high-dose intravenous methylprednisolone was administered to ophthalmopathy patients. Broader findings and caveats from the paper: In validation, the model predicted ophthalmopathy progression with 55% to 71% sensitivity and 72.22% specificity; more than ten predicted patients were CT-confirmed with GO in a median of about 7.1 months. Ophthalmopathy was separated from stable hyperthyroidism by the 13-signature model with around 88% sensitivity and around 81% specificity in cross-validation and with 80%/75% in the test set. Most expanded thyroid clonotypes with frequency above 0.001 were also detected in blood, suggesting blood repertoires may reflect the thyroid immune response. No statistical method was used to predetermine the sample size, and group allocation was not hidden from the investigators.

For repertoire sequencing, the TCR beta CDR3 regions were amplified from RNA transcripts. A first-round RT-PCR used HTBI primers with the Qiagen OneStep RT-PCR kit, followed by a second-round multiplex PCR, size selection and purification. Libraries were sequenced on an Illumina HiSeq2000 using paired-end 100 bp reads. The published analysis was carried out like this. Reads were processed with SOAPnuke, discarding reads with adapters, uncalled bases, mean Phred below 15, or no exact constant-primer or identifier match. High-quality paired reads were merged with COPE v1.2.5. Each unique nucleotide sequence was treated as a clonotype, and MiTCR v1.1 was used to align the clonotypes to the IMGT TRB V, D and J references. The analysis was limited to V-J combinations with a frequency above 0.0001, which together covered approximately 99% of repertoires. For each V-J combination, a TCR clonal expansion and chaos score was defined as F50 clonal expansion divided by the chaos observed in the TCRdist matrix. Features were reduced by Welch's t-statistics and random forest to around 13 V-J combinations, which fed a naive Bayes classifier. Thyroid-blood repertoire similarity was quantified with the Morisita-Horn index. TCRdb reprocessed the public reads (quality trimming at Q25 with fastp, clone calling with MiXCR) and kept in-frame beta chains. Each entry merges the rows of one CDR3 protein and shows their most common DNA and genes. TCRdb assigned the V and J calls; the authors' analysis was not used. This sample has about 740,000 distinct CDR3 sequences in its table, and roughly two fifths of those were observed once. The ten largest clonotypes hold about 40% of the sample.

The ophthalmopathy patients had moderately to severely active disease, with a Clinical Activity Score of 3 or higher, a NOSPECS grade of 4 or higher, and a disease duration of less than 3 months. Patients with other autoimmune diseases, uncontrolled infections, pregnancy or lactation were excluded. Clinical symptoms, serum thyroxine, TRAb, thyroid ultrasound and orbital computed tomography were used for diagnosis. Ficoll-Paque density gradient centrifugation was used to isolate PBMCs from approximately 10 ml of fresh peripheral blood. Total RNA was extracted using Trizol reagent, and RNA quality was checked on an Agilent 2100 Bioanalyzer. CDR1 and CDR2, per the germline V gene (reference sequence), are SEHNR and FQNEAQ. At the junction V is shortened by 5 bases and J by 2 bases; bases outside the gene matches: 5. The CDR3, cysteine through phenylalanine, is 16 amino acids long. Only the CDR3 DNA is retained, 48 bases long and in frame from the first base.

As regards this clonotype: The specificity of this receptor is unknown. No much larger clone is present one base from it, and per-base qualities are unavailable.

The V gene is TRBV7-9 and the J gene is TRBJ2-5; 13 bases in the middle match TRBD2. Material for sequencing was peripheral blood. The clonotype comes from an adult man with Graves' ophthalmopathy. The DNA is TGTGCCAGCAGCCCATGGGGACTAGCGGGGCAAGAGACCCAGTACTTC. This yields the protein CASSPWGLAGQETQYF.